The 30 T cell receptor beta chains reported below all come from one sample, sequenced in a study of cytomegalovirus exposure and HLA in healthy donors. This PCR relied on a set of 60 Vbeta primers and 13 Jbeta primers. TCRdb's table, derived via immunoSEQ multiplex PCR, lists solely in-frame clones and lacks some. Of about 240,000 clones in the sample, 78% were seen once. Sequencing was done on a sample of PBMCs. The receptors were gathered from a boy between 10 and 17 years old in good health and CMV-seronegative.

This rearrangement joins TRBV19 to TRBJ2-7, with TRBD1 identical over 7 bases. CDR1 LNHDA and CDR2 SQIVND come from the germline V gene (reference sequence). After removal of 6 bases from V and 1 base from J, the junction contained 6 bases not matched to a gene. The CDR3 consists of 14 residues. The CDR3, as DNA: TGTGCCAGTAGCCCGACAGGGCAGTCCTACGAGCAGTACTTC. Translating it yields CASSPTGQSYEQYF.

The chain carries TRBV6-1 and TRBJ2-7; the D gene is possibly TRBD1 (6 bases). From germline, CDR1 is MNHNS and CDR2 SASEGT. The CDR3 has 13 residues. The V gene lost 5 bases and the J gene lost 4 bases, with 12 bases spanning the gap. Written as DNA, the CDR3 is TGTGCCAGCAGTACAGGGACCCAATACGAGCAGTACTTC. Translation: CASSTGTQYEQYF.

The chain joins TRBV11-3 to TRBJ2-6; D is possibly TRBD1 (6 bases). Trimming took 5 bases from V and 0 from J, leaving 14 bases between them. The CDR3 spans 17 residues. Looked up from germline, CDR1 is SGHNT and CDR2 is YENEEA. The CDR3 region has the DNA TGTGCCAGCAGCGAGCGGACAGCTTTCTCTGGGGCCAACGTCCTGACTTTC. As protein: CASSERTAFSGANVLTF.

The chain links TRBV30 to TRBJ1-1; D ambiguous. V dropped 2 bases and J dropped 3 bases, with 7 bases sitting between them. Looked up from germline, CDR1 is GTSNPN and CDR2 is SVGIG (reference sequence). The CDR3 has 12 amino acids. The CDR3 DNA reads TGTGCCTGGAGTTATCCTGACACTGAAGCTTTCTTT. It yields the protein CAWSYPDTEAFF. Looking up the rest from reference TRBV30 and TRBJ1-1 gives the full variable domain: SQTIHQWPATLVQPVGSPLSLECTVEGTSNPNLYWYRQAAGRGLQLLFYSVGIGQISSEVPQNLSASRPQDRQFILSSKKLLLSDSGFYLCAWSYPDTEAFFGQGTRLTVV.

CDR3 region: CASTPRGRGLYGYTF. CDR3 DNA sequence: TGTGCCAGCACCCCACGGGGCAGGGGACTATATGGCTACACCTTC. V and J are TRBV14 and TRBJ1-2; weak D call: TRBD1 (6 bases). The CDR3 is 15 amino acids. Germline values: CDR1 SGHDN, CDR2 FVKESK. Trimming stripped 7 bases from V and 5 bases from J, with 20 bases between.

CDR3 bases: TGTGCCAGCGGCGGAAGACAGGGGCAGGAGGCTAACTATGGCTACACCTTC. The encoded protein is CASGGRQGQEANYGYTF. The chain combines TRBV7-9 with TRBJ1-2, with 8 bases matching TRBD1. The CDR3 extends over 17 amino acids. Germline CDR1 and CDR2: SEHNR and FQNEAQ (reference sequence). The V segment lost 8 bases and the J segment 0 bases; nucleotides outside the gene matches: 14.

The gene calls are TRBV4-1 and TRBJ2-2; possible D gene TRBD2, 6 bases. The V gene lost 0 bases and the J gene lost 0 bases, with 11 bases spanning the gap. The CDR3 length is 17 residues. Germline V gives CDR1 MGHRA, CDR2 YSYEKL. In nucleotides, the CDR3 is TGCGCCAGCAGCCAAGATCGAACGGGAGCGAACACCGGGGAGCTGTTTTTT. This translates into CASSQDRTGANTGELFF.

This chain connects TRBV7-2 to TRBJ2-3; a weak D match, TRBD2 (6 bases). Trimming took off 3 bases at V and 1 base at J, with 14 bases between the two ends. The CDR3 is 16 residues long. From germline, CDR1 is SGHTA and CDR2 FQGNSA. In DNA form, the CDR3 reads TGTGCCAGCAGCTTCAGGAGGGGCTGGGGCACAGATACGCAGTATTTT. Translated, it gives CASSFRRGWGTDTQYF. Full variable domain (outside the CDR3, taken from reference TRBV7-2 and TRBJ2-3): GAGVSQSPSNKVTEKGKDVELRCDPISGHTALYWYRQSLGQGLEFLIYFQGNSAPDKSGLPSDRFSAERTGGSVSTLTIQRTQQEDSAVYLCASSFRRGWGTDTQYFGPGTRLTVL.

This clone came up a few times. The chain employs TRBV5-1 and TRBJ1-3; TRBD1 might be the D (5 bases). Per germline, CDR1 SGHRS and CDR2 YFSETQ. The CDR3 consists of 17 residues. Trimming cost V 0 bases and J 0 bases, with 13 bases left between them. This CDR3 is CASSLEGRASSGNTIYF. In DNA, the CDR3 is TGCGCCAGCAGCTTGGAGGGCAGGGCTAGCTCTGGAAACACCATATATTTT.

The chain combines TRBV9 with TRBJ2-1, with TRBD2 matching over 8 bases. The CDR3 covers 15 residues. Germline CDR1 is SGDLS and CDR2 is YYNGEE. V shed 7 bases and J 0 bases; nucleotides not matched to a gene: 6. CDR3 region: CASGKLADSYNEQFF. The CDR3 nucleotides read TGTGCCAGCGGGAAACTAGCGGACTCCTACAATGAGCAGTTCTTC. Based on the CDR3 plus reference TRBV9 and TRBJ2-1, the full variable domain is DSGVTQTPKHLITATGQRVTLRCSPRSGDLSVYWYQQSLDQGLQFLIQYYNGEERAKGNILERFSAQQFPDLHSELNLSSLELGDSALYFCASGKLADSYNEQFFGPGTRLTVL.

As DNA, the CDR3 is TGTGCCAGCAGCCTTAACAGGGCCACAGAAAAACTGTTTTTT. The encoded protein is CASSLNRATEKLFF. The chain carries TRBV7-2 and TRBJ1-4, with a tentative D call TRBD1 (6 bases). Germline V lookup: CDR1 SGHTA, CDR2 FQGNSA. This CDR3 has 14 residues. Trimming took 5 bases from V and 8 from J, leaving 15 bases between them.

CDR3 DNA: TGTGCCAGCAGCCAACAGGGTTTTCAGCCCCAGCATTTT. Residues: CASSQQGFQPQHF. This rearrangement joins TRBV9 to TRBJ1-5, with TRBD1 as a possible D gene (6 bases). The CDR3 loop spans 13 amino acids. The V gene's germline CDR1 is SGDLS and CDR2 YYNGEE. The V end lost 4 bases, the J end lost 6 bases, and 11 bases lay between the germline ends. The complete variable domain, with remaining parts taken from reference TRBV9 and TRBJ1-5, reads DSGVTQTPKHLITATGQRVTLRCSPRSGDLSVYWYQQSLDQGLQFLIQYYNGEERAKGNILERFSAQQFPDLHSELNLSSLELGDSALYFCASSQQGFQPQHFGDGTRLSIL.

The chain joins TRBV27 to TRBJ1-2; no firm D call. V lost 7 bases and J 1 base, leaving 10 bases between the germline ends. The CDR3 is 13 amino acids. Germline loops: CDR1 MNHEY, CDR2 SMNVEV (reference sequence). The DNA for the CDR3 is TGTGCCAGCAAACGGCGGGGTAACTATGGCTACACCTTC. Protein: CASKRRGNYGYTF.

In DNA, the CDR3 is TGCGCCAGCAGCCAAGAGAGGACAGGGAGTAGGGAAAAACTGTTTTTT. This gives the protein CASSQERTGSREKLFF. The J gene is TRBJ1-4, the V gene TRBV4-1, with 8 bases that match TRBD1. The CDR3 length is 16 residues. Unmatched junction bases numbered 8, after V lost 0 bases and J lost 8 bases. CDR1 is MGHRA, CDR2 YSYEKL, per germline.

This clone was detected only a few times. The chain employs TRBV6-6 and TRBJ1-1; the D is unclear. CDR1 and CDR2 from the germline V gene are MNHNY and SVGAGI (reference sequence). The CDR3 is 13 amino acids. Trimming removed 5 bases at V and 7 bases at J, with 14 bases between. This chain's CDR3 is CASSAREVGEAFF. DNA of the CDR3: TGTGCCAGCAGTGCCCGGGAGGTCGGTGAAGCTTTCTTT.

The gene calls are TRBV9 and TRBJ2-3; 7 bases are a match to TRBD1. In germline, CDR1 is SGDLS, CDR2 YYNGEE. There are 15 residues in the CDR3. With 7 bases clipped from V and 0 bases from J, the junction kept 8 bases outside the gene matches. For the CDR3, the DNA is TGTGCCAGCTGCTTGGCAGGGGGTAGCACAGATACGCAGTATTTT. Protein: CASCLAGGSTDTQYF.

V and J are TRBV27 and TRBJ1-2, with D uncertain. Trimming stripped 6 bases from V and 7 bases from J, with 18 bases between. CDR1 and CDR2 (germline): MNHEY, SMNVEV (reference sequence). The CDR3 totals 14 residues. This chain's CDR3 is CASSRDGGWRGYTF. DNA for the CDR3: TGTGCCAGCAGCCGAGACGGAGGGTGGCGTGGCTACACCTTC.

The genes are TRBV6-5 and TRBJ1-2; weak D call: TRBD1 (6 bases). The germline CDR1 and CDR2 sequences are MNHEY and SVGAGI. Trimming removed 0 bases at V and 7 bases at J, with 12 bases between. The CDR3 spans 14 residues. CDR3 coding DNA: TGTGCCAGCAGTTACTCTGCAGGGGACCGTGGCTACACCTTC. Its translation: CASSYSAGDRGYTF.

The chain combines TRBV5-1 with TRBJ2-3, with TRBD2 as a possible D gene (5 bases). This CDR3 is built from 15 residues. Germline assignment: CDR1 SGHRS and CDR2 YFSETQ. V was pared by 1 base and J by 0 bases, with 9 bases between. DNA for the CDR3: TGCGCCAGCAGCTTGATGGGAGTTAGCACAGATACGCAGTATTTT. Translation gives CASSLMGVSTDTQYF.

V and J are TRBV5-4 and TRBJ1-1; D not resolved. With 4 bases removed from V and 6 bases from J, the gap between germline ends came to 13 bases. Looked up from germline, CDR1 is SGHNT and CDR2 is YYREEE (reference sequence). This CDR3 has 13 residues. CDR3 residues: CASSVDSLAEAFF. The CDR3 coding sequence is TGTGCCAGCAGCGTAGACTCCTTGGCTGAAGCTTTCTTT. Full variable domain (missing parts from reference TRBV5-4 and TRBJ1-1): ETGVTQSPTHLIKTRGQQVTLRCSSQSGHNTVSWYQQALGQGPQFIFQYYREEENGRGNFPPRFSGLQFPNYSSELNVNALELDDSALYLCASSVDSLAEAFFGQGTRLTVV.

The V and J genes are TRBV7-9 and TRBJ1-3, with D perhaps matching TRBD1 (5 bases). This CDR3 region has 17 residues. Germline V gives CDR1 SEHNR, CDR2 FQNEAQ (reference sequence). V was pared by 3 bases and J by 0 bases, with 15 bases between. In DNA form, the CDR3 reads TGTGCCAGCAGCTTGGTCACAGGTGCCCGCTCTGGAAACACCATATATTTT. Translation gives CASSLVTGARSGNTIYF. Combining the CDR3 with reference TRBV7-9 and TRBJ1-3 gives the whole variable domain DTGVSQNPRHKITKRGQNVTFRCDPISEHNRLYWYRQTLGQGPEFLTYFQNEAQLEKSRLLSDRFSAERPKGSFSTLEIQRTEQGDSAMYLCASSLVTGARSGNTIYFGEGSWLTVV.

Only a few counts were recorded for this clone. The chain recombines TRBV7-9 with TRBJ1-6; D gene ambiguous. The CDR3 runs to 15 residues. V shed 0 bases and J shed 7 bases, with 10 bases lying between them. Per germline, CDR1 SEHNR and CDR2 FQNEAQ (reference sequence). CDR3 in amino acids: CASSLARRGNSPLHF. The CDR3, as DNA: TGTGCCAGCAGCTTAGCTAGACGGGGAAATTCACCCCTCCACTTT.

This clone was seen a handful of times. This chain uses TRBV10-3 with TRBJ2-3; 8 positions match TRBD2. V gave up 6 bases and J gave up 6 bases; unmatched junction bases: 11. This CDR3 is 15 amino acids long. Germline V gene sequence: CDR1 ENHRY, CDR2 SYGVKD. The CDR3 bases are TGTGCCATCAGCATAAGCGGGAGACGCGCTGATACGCAGTATTTT. This sequence encodes CAISISGRRADTQYF.

This clone was counted once. This rearrangement joins TRBV2 to TRBJ2-1; 11 bases fit TRBD2. CDR1 and CDR2 from the germline V gene are SNHLY and FYNNEI. The junction had 11 bases not matched to a gene; V was cut back by 8 bases and J by 5 bases. This CDR3 is built from 16 residues. CDR3 amino acids: CASVGLAGFQDNEQFF. The CDR3 DNA sequence: TGTGCCAGCGTCGGACTAGCGGGCTTTCAAGACAATGAGCAGTTCTTC.

The chain is built from TRBV11-3 and TRBJ2-7, with 13 bases lining up with TRBD2. J gave up 3 bases and V 5 bases, and 13 bases lay outside the gene matches. This CDR3 is 18 amino acids long. The V gene's germline CDR1 is SGHNT and CDR2 YENEEA. The CDR3 reads CASSASWTSGSSGYEQYF. The CDR3 DNA sequence: TGTGCCAGCAGCGCCAGCTGGACTAGCGGGAGTTCTGGCTACGAGCAGTACTTC.

This clone was seen a handful of times. J is TRBJ2-2 and V is TRBV11-2; 8 nucleotides agree with TRBD2. V was pared by 5 bases and J by 0 bases, with 2 bases of the junction left unmatched. The CDR3 extends over 15 amino acids. CDR1 is SGHAT and CDR2 is FQNNGV in the germline V gene. CDR3 amino acids: CASSGGLANTGELFF. For the CDR3, the DNA is TGTGCCAGCAGCGGGGGACTAGCGAACACCGGGGAGCTGTTTTTT.

The table lists this clone with a count of one. The chain recombines TRBV29-1 with TRBJ1-4, with a tentative D call TRBD1 (5 bases). Germline CDR1 and CDR2: SQVTM and ANQGSEA. V was shortened by 4 bases and J by 1 base, with 7 bases between the two germline ends. The CDR3 has 13 amino acids. The CDR3 protein is CSVARVTNEKLFF. The CDR3 DNA follows: TGCAGCGTTGCCAGGGTAACTAATGAAAAACTGTTTTTT. Variable domain in full (rest from reference TRBV29-1 and TRBJ1-4): SAVISQKPSRDICQRGTSLTIQCQVDSQVTMMFWYRQQPGQSLTLIATANQGSEATYESGFVIDKFPISRPNLTFSTLTVSNMSPEDSSIYLCSVARVTNEKLFFGSGTQLSVL.

The CDR3 coding sequence is TGTGCCAGCAGCTTCTGTATGGACAGGGCAGCTTTCTTT. As protein: CASSFCMDRAAFF. The V and J genes are TRBV21-1 and TRBJ1-1; the table names TRBD1, a call not compared with the DNA. TRBV21-1 is shown as a pseudogene. The CDR3 extends over 13 amino acids.

This clone was detected only a few times. The chain combines TRBV7-2 with TRBJ1-4, with TRBD1 as a possible D gene (5 bases). The CDR3 spans 15 residues. CDR1 and CDR2 from the germline V gene are SGHTA and FQGNSA. Trimming took off 5 bases at V and 12 bases at J, with 22 bases between the two ends. The CDR3 DNA reads as TGTGCCAGCAGCCCCGCTTGGGTAAGGGGCGAGCAACTGTTTTTT. Protein: CASSPAWVRGEQLFF. The full variable domain, in which reference TRBV7-2 and TRBJ1-4 provide the parts outside the CDR3, is GAGVSQSPSNKVTEKGKDVELRCDPISGHTALYWYRQSLGQGLEFLIYFQGNSAPDKSGLPSDRFSAERTGGSVSTLTIQRTQQEDSAVYLCASSPAWVRGEQLFFGSGTQLSVL.

J is TRBJ2-3 and V is TRBV15, with TRBD1 identical over 7 bases. The CDR3 sequence is 12 residues long. Trimming took 8 bases from V and 6 from J; bases not matched to a gene: 5. From germline, CDR1 is LNHNV and CDR2 YYDKDF (reference sequence). The DNA of the CDR3 is TGTGCCACCCGACAGGGTACGGATACGCAGTATTTT. Its protein product is CATRQGTDTQYF.